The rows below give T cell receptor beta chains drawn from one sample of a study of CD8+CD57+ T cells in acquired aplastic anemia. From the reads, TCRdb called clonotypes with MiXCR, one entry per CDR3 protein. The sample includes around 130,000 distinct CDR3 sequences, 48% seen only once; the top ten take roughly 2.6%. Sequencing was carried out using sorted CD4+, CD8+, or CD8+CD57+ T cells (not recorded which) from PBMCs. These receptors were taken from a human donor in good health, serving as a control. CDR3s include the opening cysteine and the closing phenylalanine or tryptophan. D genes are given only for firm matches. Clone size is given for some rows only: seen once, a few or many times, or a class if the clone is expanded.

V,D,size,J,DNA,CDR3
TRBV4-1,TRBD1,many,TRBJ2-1,TGCGCCAGCAGCCAAGATCCCCCACCAGGGACAGGACGCAATGAGCAGTTCTTC,CASSQDPPPGTGRNEQFF
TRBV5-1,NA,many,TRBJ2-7,TGCGCCAGCAGACTCGATCTACCCCCTCACTACGAGCAGTACTTC,CASRLDLPPHYEQYF
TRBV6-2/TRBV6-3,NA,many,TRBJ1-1,TGTGCCACCGAAGCGCATATACAGGCTAGGAACACTGAAGCTTTCTTT,CATEAHIQARNTEAFF
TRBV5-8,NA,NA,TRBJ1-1,TGTGCCAGCAGCCGAACAGGGCACACTGAAGCTTTCTTT,CASSRTGHTEAFF
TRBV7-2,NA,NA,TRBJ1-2,TGTGCCAGCACCCTAGCGGGGTACTACTATGGCTACACCTTC,CASTLAGYYYGYTF
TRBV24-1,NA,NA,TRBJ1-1,TGTGCCACAGGGGGCACTGAAGCTTTCTTT,CATGGTEAFF
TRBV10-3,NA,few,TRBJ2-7,TGTGCCACCGCCGAAGGGAGCGAGCAGTACTTC,CATAEGSEQYF
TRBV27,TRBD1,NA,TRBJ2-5,TGTGCCAGCAGTTTCTACAGGGGATTAGAAGAGACCCAGTACTTC,CASSFYRGLEETQYF
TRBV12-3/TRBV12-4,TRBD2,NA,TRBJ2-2,TGTGCCAGCTTACTAGCGGGGTACACCGGGGAGCTGTTTTTT,CASLLAGYTGELFF
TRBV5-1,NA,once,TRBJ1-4,TGCGCCAGCAGCTCCGATACAACTAATGAAAAACTGTTTTTT,CASSSDTTNEKLFF
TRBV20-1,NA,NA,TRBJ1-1,TGCAGTGCTAGAGATGAACGGAATGCCGGGGGAAACACTGAAGCTTTCTTT,CSARDERNAGGNTEAFF
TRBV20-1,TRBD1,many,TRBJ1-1,TGCAGTGCTGGCCTCCGACAGGGGGCAACTGAAGCTTTCTTT,CSAGLRQGATEAFF
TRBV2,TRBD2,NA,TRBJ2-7,TGTGCCAGCCGACTAGCGGGGGGACAGTTCTACGAGCAGTACTTC,CASRLAGGQFYEQYF
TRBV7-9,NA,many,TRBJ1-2,TGTGCCAGCAGCTCCGACGTGGGCTACACCTTC,CASSSDVGYTF
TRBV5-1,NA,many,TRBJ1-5,TGCGCCAGCAGCCCTACGGTTGGTCAGCCCCAGCATTTT,CASSPTVGQPQHF
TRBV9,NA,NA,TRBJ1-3,TGTGCCAGCAGCCAAGCGGGCAGAACCTCTGGAAACACCATATATTTT,CASSQAGRTSGNTIYF
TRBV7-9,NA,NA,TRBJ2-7,TGTGCCAGCAGCTTGGCAGGGCCCTACGAGCAGTACTTC,CASSLAGPYEQYF
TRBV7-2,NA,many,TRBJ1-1,TGTGCCAGCAGCTTAGCGCCGAAGACGATGAACACTGAAGCTTTCTTT,CASSLAPKTMNTEAFF
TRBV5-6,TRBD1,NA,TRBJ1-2,TGTGCCAGCAGCATCCGACAGGGCTATGGCTACACCTTC,CASSIRQGYGYTF
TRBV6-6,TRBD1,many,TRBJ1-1,TGTGCCAGCAGTTACCGTCGGGACAGACCTGAAGCTTTCTTT,CASSYRRDRPEAFF
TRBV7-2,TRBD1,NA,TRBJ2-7,TGTGCCAGCAGCTCGGACAGGGTCGTCGGGGGCGAGCAGTACTTC,CASSSDRVVGGEQYF
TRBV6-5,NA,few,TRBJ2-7,TGTGCCAGCAGTTACCGTGCGGGGAAGACCTACGAGCAGTACTTC,CASSYRAGKTYEQYF
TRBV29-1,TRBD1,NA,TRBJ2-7,TGCAGCCGTGACAGGGGGTACGAGCAGTACTTC,CSRDRGYEQYF
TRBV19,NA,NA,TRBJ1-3,TGTGCCAGCGGAAGGGGAAAAGGGCCTGGAAACACCATATATTTT,CASGRGKGPGNTIYF
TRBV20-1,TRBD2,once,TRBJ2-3,TGCAGTGCTAGGAACTCGCGGGGGGGCCGGCTTGAGCAGTATTTT,CSARNSRGGRLEQYF
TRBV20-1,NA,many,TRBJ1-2,TGCAGTGTTTGGGGGGGAACTAACTATGGCTACACCTTC,CSVWGGTNYGYTF
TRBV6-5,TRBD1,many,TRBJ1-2,TGTGCCAGCAGTTATGATGGCAGGGGGAATCATGGCTACACCTTC,CASSYDGRGNHGYTF
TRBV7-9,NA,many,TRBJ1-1,TGTGCCAGCAGCTCGGCAGGGAACACTGAAGCTTTCTTT,CASSSAGNTEAFF
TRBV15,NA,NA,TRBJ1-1,TGTGCCACCAGCACTTACAGAAACACTGAAGCTTTCTTT,CATSTYRNTEAFF
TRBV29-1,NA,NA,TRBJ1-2,TGCAGCGTGGACAAGAATGGCTACACCTTC,CSVDKNGYTF
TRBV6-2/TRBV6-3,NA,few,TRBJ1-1,TGTGCCAGCAGTTACGGGGAGGAGGGTCGGAGCCAGAACACTGAAGCTTTCTTT,CASSYGEEGRSQNTEAFF
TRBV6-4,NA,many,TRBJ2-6,TGTGCCAGCAGTGTATCCCCCGTGGGAGGTGGGGCCAACGTCCTGACTTTC,CASSVSPVGGGANVLTF
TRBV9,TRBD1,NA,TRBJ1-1,TGTGCCAGCAGTTTAATAGCCCAGGGGGCGCGGACTGAAGCTTTCTTT,CASSLIAQGARTEAFF
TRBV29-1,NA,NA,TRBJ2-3,TGCAGCGGTGACCCGGGGGCCACAGATACGCAGTATTTT,CSGDPGATDTQYF
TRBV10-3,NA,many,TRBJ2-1,TGTGCCATCAGTGAGGTCCATGAGCAGTTCTTC,CAISEVHEQFF
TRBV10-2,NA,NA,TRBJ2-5,TGCGCCAGCAGTCCGACAGAACAAGAGACCCAGTACTTC,CASSPTEQETQYF
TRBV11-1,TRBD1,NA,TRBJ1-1,TGTGCCAGCAGCTCAGGGGGCGCAGGTCCGATGAACACTGAAGCTTTCTTT,CASSSGGAGPMNTEAFF
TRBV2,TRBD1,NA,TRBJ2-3,TGTGCCAGCAGCGCAACCACGGGACAGTCCTCAGATACGCAGTATTTT,CASSATTGQSSDTQYF
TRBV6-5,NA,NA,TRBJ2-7,TGTGCCAGCAGTTCGTCAGGGGCCCTCTACGAGCAGTACTTC,CASSSSGALYEQYF
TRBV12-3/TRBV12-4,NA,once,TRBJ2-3,TGTGCCAGCAGTTCCACTAGCAGGGGGACATCAGACACAGATACGCAGTATTTT,CASSSTSRGTSDTDTQYF
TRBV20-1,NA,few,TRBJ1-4,TGCAGTGCTCTTAAGGGGTCAACTAATGAAAAACTGTTTTTT,CSALKGSTNEKLFF
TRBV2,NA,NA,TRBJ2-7,TGTGCCAGCTCTAGGGAGTCCTACGAGCAGTACTTC,CASSRESYEQYF
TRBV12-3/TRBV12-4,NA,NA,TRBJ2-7,TGTGCCAGCAGCCGAGGGGTTCCCTACGAGCAGTACTTC,CASSRGVPYEQYF
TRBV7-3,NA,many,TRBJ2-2,TGTGCCAGCAGCTCTCTGAACACCGGGGAGCTGTTTTTT,CASSSLNTGELFF
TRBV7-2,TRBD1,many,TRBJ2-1,TGTGCCAGCAGCGAAGACAGGGCGTCGTACAATGAGCAGTTCTTC,CASSEDRASYNEQFF
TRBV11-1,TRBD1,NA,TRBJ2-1,TGTGCCAGCAGCTATCCTCCGGGACAGGGTTACTTCTTC,CASSYPPGQGYFF
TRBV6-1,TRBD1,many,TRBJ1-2,TGTGCCAGCAGCGCCGACAGGGGTTATGGCTACACCTTC,CASSADRGYGYTF
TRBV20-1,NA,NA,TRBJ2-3,TGCAGTGCTGATAGCGGATCTAGCACAGATACGCAGTATTTT,CSADSGSSTDTQYF
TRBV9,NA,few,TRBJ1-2,TGTGCCAGCAGCCCGTTAGCTAACTATGGCTACACCTTC,CASSPLANYGYTF